This TCR beta chain is from a study of blood T cell repertoires in COVID-19 (dated by TCRdb to the early 2020s). Study-wide context: Collaborator samples came from the United States, Italy and Spain and covered acute and convalescent phases of COVID-19. The prospective study material was composed of cDNA or gDNA derived from T cells, B-cell-depleted T cells, or PBMCs. Subjects who had been exposed to COVID-19, were actively infected with it, or had recovered from it provided the deeply sampled blood TCRbeta repertoires that made up the dataset. The repertoires were made available in a free public database intended to serve as a resource for research on the immune response to SARS-CoV-2. Samples were obtained from the ongoing ImmuneRACE study (first 160 participants) and from approximately 1,200 subjects provided by 6 global collaborators. The sample metadata nearly always contained a de-identified subject ID, COVID-19 status, age in years and sex. Where available, HLA class I and class II types were obtained from metadata supplied by the sample provider rather than from assay-based typing.

Collaborating institutions collected whole blood in K2EDTA tubes following their own protocols. For TCRbeta analysis, collaborators shipped samples in one of three forms: frozen whole blood, isolated PBMCs, or DNA extracted from either of those sample types. The germline ends are 14 bases apart after V is trimmed by 4 bases and J by 5 bases. In the germline V gene, CDR1 corresponds to MGHRA and CDR2 to YSYEKL. The CDR3 numbers 14 residues from cysteine through phenylalanine. CDR3 DNA is the only sequence kept; it has 42 bases, read in frame from the first base. TCRbeta CDR3 regions were amplified from genomic DNA by means of the immunoSEQ Assay, a bias-controlled multiplex PCR. From the authors' description of their analysis: The number of nucleated cells in each sample was estimated by amplification of reference gene primers within the assay. To quantify the absolute abundance of each unique TCRbeta CDR3 rearrangement, sequence reads were collapsed and filtered. For each sample, productive Simpson clonality was calculated as the square root of Simpson's diversity index across productive rearrangements. TCRdb retrieved this table from immuneACCESS and kept in-frame rearrangements only. Not all clones are present; in checked studies, unresolved V genes account for under half, and no reason is known for the remainder. V and J calls and clone size are as listed in that table; D and trimming were resolved from the DNA. For this sample the table gives almost 70,000 clones, of which nearly 80% were detected only once. Roughly 44% of the sample belongs to the ten largest clones.

On the study overall, not on this receptor specifically: How much clinical and demographic metadata was included differed by source and by participant, and the metadata was provided uncurated.

Details on this clone: Its antigen is unknown. Nothing much larger sits one base from this clone, and base qualities are not available.

The V and J segments used are TRBV4-1 and TRBJ2-5; the D gene is perhaps TRBD1, on 6 matching bases. The receptor was derived from a human donor in a cohort sampled during active COVID-19. The sample taken for sequencing was peripheral blood. The encoded CDR3 is CASSPRQAAETQYF. In nucleotides, the sequence is TGCGCCAGCAGCCCTAGACAGGCGGCGGAGACCCAGTACTTC.